This T cell receptor (beta chain) was recovered during a study of blood T cell repertoires in COVID-19. Turning to the study itself: Specimens from acute and convalescent COVID-19 originated in the United States, Italy and Spain. In each case, the material was cDNA or gDNA derived from T cells, B-cell-depleted T cells, or PBMCs.

As handled by the study authors: It was from reference gene primer amplification that nucleated cell counts were estimated. The protocol was immunoSEQ multiplex PCR, while the TCRdb copy is restricted to in-frame clones and leaves out a portion. V and J calls and clone size are as listed in that table; D and trimming were resolved from the DNA. Altogether some 210,000 clones are present, approximately 90% being singletons, with the ten largest covering 0.95% to 1.5%. The CDR3 loop spans 14 amino acids. Germline V CDR1 and CDR2: KGHSH, LQKENI. Trimming took off 0 bases at V and 7 bases at J, with 13 bases between the two ends.

Source material: peripheral blood. The receptor was isolated from a man aged 30 to 39 with acute or convalescent COVID-19. The chain combines TRBV18 with TRBJ2-7, with a weak D call TRBD1 (6 bases). Here the CDR3 reads CASSPPSRGGEQYF. CDR3 DNA sequence: TGTGCCAGCTCACCACCGTCCAGGGGCGGTGAGCAGTACTTC.